This section outlines one T cell receptor beta chain sequence together with its context. This clonotype came up many times. Which antigen it targets is not known. Base quality data are lacking; no much larger clone is found one base away. According to the study, the label for this sample's treatment or condition signals: live attenuated yellow fever vaccine strain. At each blood-draw timepoint, two biological replicates of bulk PBMCs were collected. PBMCs were isolated from peripheral blood using a standard Ficoll-Paque protocol. RNA was extracted with TriZol from bulk PBMCs, CD4 and CD8 fractions, and dextramer-positive and dextramer-negative fractions. This record belongs to a study of T cells after yellow fever vaccination (dated by TCRdb to about 2019). About the study as a whole: The SMART-Seq v4 Ultra Low Input RNA kit was used to prepare libraries from fractions with low cell numbers. Bulk TCR alpha and beta repertoires were sequenced longitudinally to track T-cell clones before and after primary and booster YFV17D yellow fever vaccination. The cohort comprised two healthy male donors, one aged 18 to 30 and one aged 30 to 39 years. Bulk PBMC replicates and cell subsets were isolated from blood drawn at multiple timepoints before and after both primary and secondary immunization.

Here V drops 3 bases and J drops 4 bases, and the junction holds 3 bases not matched to any gene. The CDR3 runs 15 residues from the cysteine to the phenylalanine. Here the CDR3 DNA is all that survives: 45 bases in frame from base 1. The germline V gene (reference sequence) sets CDR1 to DFQATT and CDR2 to SNEGSKA. Broad study findings and their caveats: A small fraction of clonotypes showed up in both the CD4 and CD8 compartments, probably as a result of convergent recombination. After the booster, most clones that had expanded after primary vaccination were detected again (around 96% of CD4 and around nine tenths of CD8), suggesting broad maintenance of memory. FACS-sorted repertoires could contain abundant contaminating clonotypes from the bulk population, so computational filtering was required. Compared with the primary T-cell response, the secondary T-cell response was weaker but faster, peaking on day 5 rather than day 15. Because only two donors were included in the study, the extent to which the findings can be generalized is limited.

TCR cDNA was synthesized by 5'RACE template switching, through which a universal primer site and unique molecular identifiers were introduced. Priming for cDNA synthesis came from both the TCR alpha and TCR beta constant segments. Library amplification involved two PCR steps, and the second step added sample barcodes and sequencing adapters. Sequencing of libraries was done on Illumina HiSeq 2500 (2x100 bp) or NovaSeq (2x150 bp). The original pipeline was this. Reads were demultiplexed and collapsed into UMI consensus sequences with MIGEC, and V(D)J alignment was performed with MiXCR. Clonotypes responding to the vaccine were identified with edgeR on replicate PBMC samples, with the criteria of FDR below 0.01 and a log2 fold change above 5 up to day 15. Each bulk clonotype received a CD4 or CD8 identity based on whether the sequenced CD4 or CD8 repertoire contained that clonotype at higher abundance. TCRdb passed the public sequencing reads through fastp at Q25 and MiXCR, retaining productive beta sequences. CDR3 protein duplicates are merged, each entry listing the most common genes and DNA. The V and J calls here are based on TCRdb, not the publication. The sample includes a few hundred thousand distinct CDR3 sequences, with 6.8% observed a single time. Over 15% of the sample goes to the ten largest clones.

The material was PBMCs, obtained more than 40 days after the first yellow fever vaccination. The chain is encoded by TRBV20-1 joined to TRBJ2-3; 14 of the junction bases match TRBD2. The source is a man between 18 and 35 years old who received the YFV17D yellow fever vaccine. CDR3 sequence: CSARGLAGDSDTQYF. The DNA sequence is given as TGCAGTGCTAGGGGACTAGCGGGGGACTCAGATACGCAGTATTTT.